This TCR beta chain was observed in a study of OX40 agonist ivuxolimab in advanced cancers. Study overall: It was ivuxolimab, an agonistic anti-OX40 (CD134) antibody, that patients were treated with. Patients treated during dose escalation were battling hepatocellular carcinoma, melanoma, renal cell or head and neck cancer.

The CDR3 length is 13 residues. Germline V gene data show CDR1 as LNHDA and CDR2 as SQIVND (reference sequence). V dropped 10 bases and J dropped 6; count of bases not matched to a gene: 10. Remarks on this clone: Its specificity is not known.

General study points: Antigen targets of the expanded peripheral T cells went undetermined. With doses of 0.1-3.0 mg/kg, partial responders showed among the lowest clonal expansion.

Here immunoSEQ multiplex PCR was the method, and the copy in TCRdb shows in-frame clones only, minus some. The data hold under 150,000 clones, with roughly nine tenths observed a single time. The V call is TRBV19, the J call TRBJ1-2; 8 nucleotides align to TRBD1. This sample comprised CD4+ or CD8+ T cells sorted from blood, obtained in a trial of the OX40 agonist ivuxolimab. The receptor's source is an adult with an advanced solid tumor such as melanoma, head and neck, liver or kidney cancer. This CDR3 is CATGFRGLNGYTF. The CDR3 nucleotides are TGTGCCACCGGCTTCAGGGGGCTAAATGGCTACACCTTC.